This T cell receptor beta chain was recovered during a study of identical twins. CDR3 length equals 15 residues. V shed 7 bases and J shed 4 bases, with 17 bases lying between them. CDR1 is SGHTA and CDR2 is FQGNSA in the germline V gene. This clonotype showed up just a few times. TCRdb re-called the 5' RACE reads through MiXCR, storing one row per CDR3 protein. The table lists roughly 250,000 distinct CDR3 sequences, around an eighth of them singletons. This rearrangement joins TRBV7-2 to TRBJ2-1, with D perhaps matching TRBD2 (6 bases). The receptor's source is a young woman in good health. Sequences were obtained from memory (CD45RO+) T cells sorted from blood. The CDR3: CASTLSGLSYNEQFF. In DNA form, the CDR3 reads TGTGCCAGCACCCTTAGCGGTCTTTCTTACAATGAGCAGTTCTTC.